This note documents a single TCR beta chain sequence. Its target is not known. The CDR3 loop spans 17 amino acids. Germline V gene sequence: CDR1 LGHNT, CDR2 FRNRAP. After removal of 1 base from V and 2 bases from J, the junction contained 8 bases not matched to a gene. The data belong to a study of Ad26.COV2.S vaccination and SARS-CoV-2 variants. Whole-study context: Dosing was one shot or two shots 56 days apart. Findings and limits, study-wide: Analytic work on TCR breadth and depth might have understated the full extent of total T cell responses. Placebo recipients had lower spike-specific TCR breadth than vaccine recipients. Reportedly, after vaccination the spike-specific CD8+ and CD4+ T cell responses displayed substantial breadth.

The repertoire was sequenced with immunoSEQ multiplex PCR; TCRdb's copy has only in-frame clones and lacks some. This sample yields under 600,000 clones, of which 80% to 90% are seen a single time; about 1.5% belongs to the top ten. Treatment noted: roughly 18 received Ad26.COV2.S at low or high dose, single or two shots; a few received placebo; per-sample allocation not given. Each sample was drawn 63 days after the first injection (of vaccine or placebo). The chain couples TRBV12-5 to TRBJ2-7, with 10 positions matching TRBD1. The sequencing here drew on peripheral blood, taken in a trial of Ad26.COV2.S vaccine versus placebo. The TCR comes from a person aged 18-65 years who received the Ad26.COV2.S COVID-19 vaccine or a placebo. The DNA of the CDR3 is TGTGCTAGTGGTTTGGCCGCCGGGACAGGGGTTCCCTACGAGCAGTACTTC. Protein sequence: CASGLAAGTGVPYEQYF.